These 25 T cell receptor beta chains came from one sample sequenced in a study of cytomegalovirus exposure and HLA in healthy donors. 60 Vbeta and 13 Jbeta primers were used in PCR. Here immunoSEQ multiplex PCR was the method, and the copy in TCRdb shows in-frame clones only, minus some. Of approximately 150,000 clones in the sample, about 80% were seen once. Sequenced input: PBMCs. The receptors derive from a young man in good health and CMV-seronegative.

This chain connects TRBV7-9 to TRBJ2-7; TRBD2 matches at 16 bases. Per the germline V gene, CDR1 is SEHNR and CDR2 is FQNEAQ (reference sequence). V gave up 3 bases and J gave up 7 bases; unmatched junction bases: 9. The CDR3 runs 17 residues. The DNA for the CDR3 is TGTGCCAGCAGCTTCCCGGGACTAGCGGGAGGGCCGTTGGAGCAGTACTTC. Translation gives CASSFPGLAGGPLEQYF. Together with reference TRBV7-9 and TRBJ2-7, the CDR3 gives the full variable domain: DTGVSQNPRHKITKRGQNVTFRCDPISEHNRLYWYRQTLGQGPEFLTYFQNEAQLEKSRLLSDRFSAERPKGSFSTLEIQRTEQGDSAMYLCASSFPGLAGGPLEQYFGPGTRLTVT.

The rearrangement uses TRBV7-9 and TRBJ1-5; D remains unclear. The V gene lost 3 bases and the J gene lost 5 bases, with 11 bases spanning the gap. Germline CDR1 reads SEHNR; CDR2 reads FQNEAQ (reference sequence). The length of the CDR3 is 14 residues. The CDR3 loop is CASSFSTRDQPQHF. In DNA, the CDR3 is TGTGCCAGCAGCTTTAGTACCCGGGATCAGCCCCAGCATTTT.

V gene TRBV5-4 combines with J gene TRBJ2-5; 8 bases align to TRBD1. Germline CDR1 SGHNT, CDR2 YYREEE (reference sequence). V gave up 3 bases and J gave up 5 bases; unmatched junction bases: 9. The CDR3 is 15 residues long. The CDR3 nucleotides read TGTGCCAGCAGCTCGTCTCAGGGGGCTTGGGAGACCCAGTACTTC. Translating gives CASSSSQGAWETQYF.

The chain couples TRBV28 to TRBJ1-5; unclear D gene. Trimming left V 11 bases short and J 4 bases short, with 18 bases between. The CDR3 runs 14 residues. Germline CDR1 reads MDHEN; CDR2 reads SYDVKM. CDR3 bases: TGTGCCTCGCGAAAAGACTGGGTGAATCAGCCCCAGCATTTT. Its protein product is CASRKDWVNQPQHF. Filled out from reference TRBV28 and TRBJ1-5, the complete variable domain reads DVKVTQSSRYLVKRTGEKVFLECVQDMDHENMFWYRQDPGLGLRLIYFSYDVKMKEKGDIPEGYSVSREKKERFSLILESASTNQTSMYLCASRKDWVNQPQHFGDGTRLSIL.

The chain employs TRBV12-2 and TRBJ2-2; TRBD1, the D gene given by the table, was not confirmed from the DNA. TRBV12-2 is a listed pseudogene. The CDR3 loop spans 14 amino acids. The chain's CDR3 is CASRLVAGFGELFF. For the CDR3, the DNA is TGTGCAAGTCGCTTAGTGGCAGGGTTCGGGGAGCTGTTTTTT.

V is TRBV6-7 and J is TRBJ2-7; possible D gene TRBD2, 6 bases. TRBV6-7 qualifies as an ORF whose function is uncertain. This CDR3 is 15 amino acids long. V gave up 2 bases and J gave up 5 bases, with 16 bases separating them. The CDR3 sequence is CASSYPRGTLHEQYF. CDR3 nucleotides: TGTGCCAGCAGTTACCCTCGGGGGACCCTACACGAGCAGTACTTC.

This rearrangement joins TRBV19 to TRBJ2-1; 10 nucleotides match TRBD2. This CDR3 comprises 19 residues. After removal of 4 bases from V and 4 bases from J, the junction contained 16 bases not matched to a gene. The germline gives CDR1 LNHDA, CDR2 SQIVND (reference sequence). CDR3 sequence: CASSRLAGIGYSIYNEQFF. In nucleotides, the CDR3 is TGTGCCAGTAGTAGACTAGCGGGCATCGGCTACTCGATTTACAATGAGCAGTTCTTC.

V usage is TRBV6-4 and J usage is TRBJ2-7; TRBD1 matches at 8 bases. The CDR3 sequence is 17 residues long. The J segment lost 0 bases and the V segment lost 5 bases, leaving 12 bases of the junction unmatched. Germline V CDR1 and CDR2: MRHNA, SNTAGT. The CDR3 protein is CASSLYPTGTGSYEQYF. CDR3 in DNA: TGTGCCAGCAGTCTCTACCCAACCGGGACAGGCTCCTACGAGCAGTACTTC.

The chain joins TRBV28 to TRBJ2-3; tentative D call: TRBD1 (6 bases). This CDR3 is 14 amino acids long. Between the trimmed V and J ends, which lost 3 bases and 5 bases, there was a span of 12 bases. Germline-derived CDR1 and CDR2 are MDHEN and SYDVKM. The CDR3 reads CASSLGHQGDTQYF. The CDR3 bases are TGTGCCAGCAGTTTGGGACATCAAGGAGATACGCAGTATTTT.

The chain employs TRBV7-9 and TRBJ2-3; 7 nucleotides align to TRBD2. CDR3 length equals 12 residues. Per germline, CDR1 SEHNR and CDR2 FQNEAQ (reference sequence). In DNA form, the CDR3 reads TGTGTAGCGCGGGAGAGGACAGATACGCAGTATTTT. Translating it yields CVARERTDTQYF.

The chain uses TRBV9 and TRBJ2-7, with 8 bases fitting TRBD2. Germline V CDR1 and CDR2: SGDLS, YYNGEE. This CDR3 comprises 17 residues. With 0 bases clipped from V and 2 bases from J, the junction kept 10 bases outside the gene matches. The CDR3 DNA is TGTGCCAGCAGCGTAGACCCCGGGACTAGTTTAACCTACGAGCAGTACTTC. It encodes CASSVDPGTSLTYEQYF. Using reference TRBV9 and TRBJ2-7 for the parts outside the CDR3, the full variable domain is DSGVTQTPKHLITATGQRVTLRCSPRSGDLSVYWYQQSLDQGLQFLIQYYNGEERAKGNILERFSAQQFPDLHSELNLSSLELGDSALYFCASSVDPGTSLTYEQYFGPGTRLTVT.

The V call is TRBV10-3, the J call TRBJ2-5, with D possibly matching TRBD1 (6 bases). Judging by the DNA end, TRBJ2-7 fits better; the J call may be wrong. The V gene's germline CDR1 is ENHRY and CDR2 SYGVKD. The CDR3 is 15 amino acids. The CDR3 region is CAISESTDRSYEQYF. CDR3 DNA sequence: TGTGCCATCAGTGAGTCGACGGACAGATCCTACGAGCAGTACTTC.

The chain has TRBV11-2 and TRBJ2-7; tentative D call: TRBD1 (5 bases). Per germline, CDR1 SGHAT and CDR2 FQNNGV. The CDR3 is made up of 14 amino acids. The V and J ends lost 1 base and 9 bases respectively, with 16 bases between them. The DNA for the CDR3 is TGTGCCAGCAGCTTAGTTTCCAGGGCAGAGGCGCAGTACTTC. Protein sequence: CASSLVSRAEAQYF.

In this sample, this clone turned up a few times. The chain links TRBV6-1 to TRBJ2-2, with TRBD1 as a possible D gene (6 bases). Germline V CDR1 and CDR2: MNHNS, SASEGT. The V end lost 5 bases, the J end lost 7 bases, and 11 bases lay between the germline ends. The CDR3 loop spans 13 amino acids. The CDR3 loop is CASSPGESGELFF. Written as DNA, the CDR3 is TGTGCCAGCAGTCCAGGGGAGAGCGGGGAGCTGTTTTTT.

This sequence joins TRBV6-4 and TRBJ2-3; 9 nucleotides match TRBD2. The V and J ends lost 4 bases and 9 bases, in that order; junction bases with no gene match: 8. The CDR3 consists of 14 residues. The germline V gene encodes CDR1 MRHNA and CDR2 SNTAGT. CDR3 DNA: TGTGCCAGCAGTGGCGAGCGGGGGGCCGGCACGCAGTATTTT. Translating it yields CASSGERGAGTQYF.

V and J are TRBV27 and TRBJ1-6; 9 positions agree with TRBD1. Trimming cost V 8 bases and J 7 bases; bases outside gene matches: 6. The length of the CDR3 is 14 residues. Germline lookup yields CDR1 MNHEY and CDR2 SMNVEV (reference sequence). The CDR3 DNA is TGTGCCAGCTGGGGACAGGGCAGAAATTCACCCCTCCACTTT. As protein: CASWGQGRNSPLHF.

This clone was found a few times. V gene TRBV6-4 combines with J gene TRBJ2-3; weak D call: TRBD1 (5 bases). With 2 bases removed from V and 4 bases from J, the gap between germline ends came to 13 bases. The germline V gene has CDR1 MRHNA and CDR2 SNTAGT. The CDR3 length is 15 residues. CDR3 DNA sequence: TGTGCCAGCAGTGACGGGGCGTCCCCGGCAGATACGCAGTATTTT. Protein product: CASSDGASPADTQYF.

The chain combines TRBV7-8 with TRBJ2-1; D is perhaps TRBD2 (6 bases). In germline, CDR1 is SGHVS, CDR2 FQNEAQ. The CDR3 length is 14 residues. The V end was cut by 0 bases, the J end by 8 bases, with 11 bases between. CDR3 residues: CASSLAAWGDEQFF. In DNA form, the CDR3 reads TGTGCCAGCAGCTTAGCGGCGTGGGGGGATGAGCAGTTCTTC.

The chain combines TRBV7-9 with TRBJ2-7; D gene uncertain. The germline V gene has CDR1 SEHNR and CDR2 FQNEAQ (reference sequence). This CDR3 region has 13 residues. Trimming shortened V by 0 bases and J by 0 bases, and 3 bases separated the two germline ends. The chain's CDR3 is CASSLANSYEQYF. The CDR3 DNA is TGTGCCAGCAGCTTAGCTAACTCCTACGAGCAGTACTTC.

The chain employs TRBV28 and TRBJ2-2; TRBD1 matches 7 bases. Per the germline V gene, CDR1 is MDHEN and CDR2 is SYDVKM. Trimming removed 5 bases from V and 4 bases from J; junction bases left unmatched: 7. The CDR3 is 15 residues long. The CDR3 nucleotides are TGTGCCAGCAGTGCCTCCGGGACAGTCACCGGGGAGCTGTTTTTT. The encoded protein is CASSASGTVTGELFF.

Only a few counts were recorded for this clone. The chain combines TRBV7-2 with TRBJ1-1; 8 bases map to TRBD1. CDR3 length equals 14 residues. Trimming removed 6 bases from V and 1 base from J; junction bases left unmatched: 4. Germline V gene sequence: CDR1 SGHTA, CDR2 FQGNSA. The CDR3 nucleotides read TGTGCCAGCAGTTCAGACAGGGGGAACACTGAAGCTTTCTTT. As protein: CASSSDRGNTEAFF. The full variable domain, its missing parts supplied by reference TRBV7-2 and TRBJ1-1, is GAGVSQSPSNKVTEKGKDVELRCDPISGHTALYWYRQSLGQGLEFLIYFQGNSAPDKSGLPSDRFSAERTGGSVSTLTIQRTQQEDSAVYLCASSSDRGNTEAFFGQGTRLTVV.

The V call is TRBV28, the J call TRBJ2-2; D not resolved. Germline CDR1 and CDR2: MDHEN and SYDVKM. The CDR3 spans 17 residues. The ends were cut back, 0 bases at V and 2 bases at J, with 13 bases in the middle. The CDR3: CASSLWSPHINTGELFF. CDR3 nucleotide sequence: TGTGCCAGCAGTTTATGGTCGCCTCACATCAACACCGGGGAGCTGTTTTTT.

J is TRBJ2-7 and V is TRBV5-6; D may be TRBD2 (6 bases). The CDR3 spans 14 residues. Trimming took off 3 bases at V and 3 bases at J, with 13 bases between the two ends. Looked up from germline, CDR1 is SGHDT and CDR2 is YYEEEE. CDR3 coding DNA: TGTGCCAGCAGCTATACGACTAGTCTCTACGAGCAGTACTTC. Translation gives CASSYTTSLYEQYF.

CDR3 coding DNA: TGTGCCAGCAGCCTCCCGGGGTACCCATCCTACGAGCAGTACTTC. It specifies CASSLPGYPSYEQYF. This chain joins TRBV11-1 and TRBJ2-7; the D gene is possibly TRBD2 (5 bases). Trimming took off 5 bases at V and 1 base at J, with 15 bases between the two ends. From germline, CDR1 is SGHAT and CDR2 FQDESV (reference sequence). This CDR3 contains 15 residues.

This clone showed up just a few times. This rearrangement joins TRBV19 to TRBJ1-5; a weak D match, TRBD1 (6 bases). Germline assignment: CDR1 LNHDA and CDR2 SQIVND (reference sequence). CDR3 length: 15 amino acids. Trimming took off 7 bases at V and 5 bases at J, with 18 bases between the two ends. This chain's CDR3 is CASTLGGGVYQPQHF. The CDR3 DNA reads TGTGCCAGTACCCTTGGGGGGGGCGTCTATCAGCCCCAGCATTTT.